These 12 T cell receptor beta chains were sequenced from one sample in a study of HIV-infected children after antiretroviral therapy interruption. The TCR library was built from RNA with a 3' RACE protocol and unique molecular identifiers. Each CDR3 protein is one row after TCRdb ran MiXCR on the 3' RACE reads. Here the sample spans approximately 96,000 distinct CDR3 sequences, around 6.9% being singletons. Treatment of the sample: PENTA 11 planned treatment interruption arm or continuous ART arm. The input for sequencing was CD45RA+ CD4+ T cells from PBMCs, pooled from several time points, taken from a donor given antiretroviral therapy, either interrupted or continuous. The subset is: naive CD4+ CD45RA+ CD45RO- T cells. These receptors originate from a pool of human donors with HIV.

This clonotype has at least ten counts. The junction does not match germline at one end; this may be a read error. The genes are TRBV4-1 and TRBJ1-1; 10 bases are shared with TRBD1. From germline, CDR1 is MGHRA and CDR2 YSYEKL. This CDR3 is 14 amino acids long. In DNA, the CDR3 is TGTGCCAGCAGCCACCGGGACAGGGGCACAGAAGTCTTCTTT. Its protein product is CASSHRDRGTEVFF.

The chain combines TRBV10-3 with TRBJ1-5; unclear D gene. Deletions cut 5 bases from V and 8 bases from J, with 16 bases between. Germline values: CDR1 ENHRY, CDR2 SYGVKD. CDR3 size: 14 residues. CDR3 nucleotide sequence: TGTGCCATCAGTACCGGAGGCAGTGTTGAGCCCCAGCATTTT. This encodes CAISTGGSVEPQHF.

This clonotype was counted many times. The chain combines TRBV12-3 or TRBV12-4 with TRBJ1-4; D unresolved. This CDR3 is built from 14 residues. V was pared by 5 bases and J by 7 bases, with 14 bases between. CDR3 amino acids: CASSRQDLIEKLFF. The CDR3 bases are TGTGCCAGCAGTCGACAAGACCTTATTGAAAAACTGTTTTTT.

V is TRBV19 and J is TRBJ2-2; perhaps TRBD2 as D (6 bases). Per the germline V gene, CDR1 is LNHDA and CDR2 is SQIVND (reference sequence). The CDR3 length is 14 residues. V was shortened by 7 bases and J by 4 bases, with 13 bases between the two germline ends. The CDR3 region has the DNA TGTGCCAGTATGAGCGGGTGGATCACCGGGGAGCTGTTTTTT. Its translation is CASMSGWITGELFF.

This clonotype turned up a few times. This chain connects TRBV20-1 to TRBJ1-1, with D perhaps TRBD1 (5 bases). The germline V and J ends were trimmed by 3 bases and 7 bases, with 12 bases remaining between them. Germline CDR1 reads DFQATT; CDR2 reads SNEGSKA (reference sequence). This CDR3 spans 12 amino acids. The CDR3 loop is CSASSRGFEAFF. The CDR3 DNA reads TGCAGTGCTAGCAGCCGGGGGTTTGAAGCTTTCTTT.

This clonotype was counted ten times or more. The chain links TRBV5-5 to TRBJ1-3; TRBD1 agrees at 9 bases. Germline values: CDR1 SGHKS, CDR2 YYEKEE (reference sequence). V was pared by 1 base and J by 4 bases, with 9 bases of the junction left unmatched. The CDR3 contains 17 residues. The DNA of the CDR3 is TGTGCCAGCAGCTTGCTGGTACAGGGGGCGCACGGAAACACCATATATTTT. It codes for CASSLLVQGAHGNTIYF.

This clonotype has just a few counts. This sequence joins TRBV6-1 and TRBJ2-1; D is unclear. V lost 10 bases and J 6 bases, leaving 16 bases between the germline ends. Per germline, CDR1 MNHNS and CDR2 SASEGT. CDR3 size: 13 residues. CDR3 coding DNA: TGTGCCACCAATAGAGGTAGGCCCAATGAGCAGTTCTTC. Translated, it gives CATNRGRPNEQFF.

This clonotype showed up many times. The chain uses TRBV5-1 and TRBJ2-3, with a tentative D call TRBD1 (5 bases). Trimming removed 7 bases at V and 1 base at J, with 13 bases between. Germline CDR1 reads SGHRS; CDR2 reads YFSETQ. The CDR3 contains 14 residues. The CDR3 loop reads CASADSTGTDTQYF. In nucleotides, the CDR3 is TGCGCCAGCGCTGACAGCACCGGCACAGATACGCAGTATTTT.

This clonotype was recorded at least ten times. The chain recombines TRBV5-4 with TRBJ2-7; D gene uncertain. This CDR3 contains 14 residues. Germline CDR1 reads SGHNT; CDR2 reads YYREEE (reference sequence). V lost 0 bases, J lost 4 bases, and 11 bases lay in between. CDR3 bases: TGTGCCAGCAGCTTGGAGCGACCTGGGTACGAGCAGTACTTC. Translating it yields CASSLERPGYEQYF.

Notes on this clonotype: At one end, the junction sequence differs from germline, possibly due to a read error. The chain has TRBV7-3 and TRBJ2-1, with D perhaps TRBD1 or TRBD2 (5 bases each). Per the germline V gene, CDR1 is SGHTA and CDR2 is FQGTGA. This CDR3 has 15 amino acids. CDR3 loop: CASSVTGPPYNEQFF. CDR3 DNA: TGTGCCAGCAGCGTAACGGGGCCCCCCTACAATGAGCAGTTCTTC.

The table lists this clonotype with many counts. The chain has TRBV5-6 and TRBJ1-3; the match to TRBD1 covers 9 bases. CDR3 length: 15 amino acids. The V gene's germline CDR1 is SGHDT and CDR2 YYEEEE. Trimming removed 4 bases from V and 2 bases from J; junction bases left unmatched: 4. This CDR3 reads CASSKQGAAGNTIYF. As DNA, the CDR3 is TGTGCCAGCAGCAAACAGGGGGCGGCTGGAAACACCATATATTTT.

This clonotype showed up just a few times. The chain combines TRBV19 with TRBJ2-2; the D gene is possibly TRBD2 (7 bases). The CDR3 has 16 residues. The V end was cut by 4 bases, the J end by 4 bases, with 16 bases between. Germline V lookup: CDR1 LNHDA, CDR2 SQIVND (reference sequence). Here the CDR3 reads CASSRSGGAGTGELFF. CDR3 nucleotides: TGTGCCAGTAGTAGAAGTGGGGGGGCAGGCACCGGGGAGCTGTTTTTT. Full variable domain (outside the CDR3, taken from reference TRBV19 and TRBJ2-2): DGGITQSPKYLFRKEGQNVTLSCEQNLNHDAMYWYRQDPGQGLRLIYYSQIVNDFQKGDIAEGYSVSREKKESFPLTVTSAQKNPTAFYLCASSRSGGAGTGELFFGEGSRLTVL.